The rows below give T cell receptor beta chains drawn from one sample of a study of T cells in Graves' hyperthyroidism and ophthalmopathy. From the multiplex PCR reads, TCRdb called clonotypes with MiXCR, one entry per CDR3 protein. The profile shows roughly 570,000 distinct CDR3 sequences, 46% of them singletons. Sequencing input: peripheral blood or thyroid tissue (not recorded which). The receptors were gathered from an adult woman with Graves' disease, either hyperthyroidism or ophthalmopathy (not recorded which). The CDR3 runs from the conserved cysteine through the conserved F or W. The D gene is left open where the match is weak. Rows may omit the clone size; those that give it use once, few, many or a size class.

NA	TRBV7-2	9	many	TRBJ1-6	CASSLALHF	TGTGCCAGCAGCTTAGCCCTCCACTTT
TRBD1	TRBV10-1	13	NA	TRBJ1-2	CAGRDPGGYGHTF	TGTGCCGGACGGGATCCAGGGGGCTACGGCCACACCTTC
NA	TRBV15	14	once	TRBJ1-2	CATSINTEAWEYTF	TGTGCCACCAGCATTAACACTGAAGCTTGGGAGTACACCTTC
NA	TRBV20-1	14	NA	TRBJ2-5	CSARARRGQETQYF	TGCAGTGCTAGAGCCCGGCGGGGTCAAGAGACCCAGTACTTC
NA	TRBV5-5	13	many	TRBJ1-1	CASSFYRVTEAFF	TGTGCCAGCAGCTTCTACAGGGTCACTGAAGCTTTCTTT
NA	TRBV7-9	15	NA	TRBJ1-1	CASSLEGLGATEAFF	TGTGCCAGCAGCTTAGAGGGGCTGGGAGCTACTGAAGCTTTCTTT
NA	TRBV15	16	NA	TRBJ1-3	CATSRAHDGVPNTIYF	TGTGCCACCAGCAGAGCTCACGATGGGGTCCCAAACACCATATATTTT
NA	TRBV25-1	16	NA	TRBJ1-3	CASQPWRAMAGDTIYF	TGTGCCAGCCAACCCTGGAGGGCGATGGCCGGAGACACCATATATTTT
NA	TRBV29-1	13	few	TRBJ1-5	CSVAMGTDQPQHF	TGCAGCGTTGCGATGGGGACCGATCAGCCCCAGCATTTT
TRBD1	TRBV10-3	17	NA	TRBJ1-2	CAISAVRDRRDWGGYTF	TGTGCCATCAGTGCTGTACGGGACAGACGTGATTGGGGTGGCTACACCTTC
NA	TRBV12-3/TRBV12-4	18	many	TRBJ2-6	CASSLEGADLSGANVLTF	TGTGCCAGCAGTTTAGAGGGTGCGGACCTTTCTGGGGCCAACGTCCTGACTTTC
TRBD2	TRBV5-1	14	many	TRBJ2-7	CASSHDGLGYEQYF	TGCGCCAGCAGCCATGACGGACTAGGGTACGAGCAGTACTTC
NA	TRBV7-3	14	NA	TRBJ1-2	CASSLSRANYGYTF	TGTGCCAGCAGCTTATCCAGGGCGAACTATGGCTACACCTTC
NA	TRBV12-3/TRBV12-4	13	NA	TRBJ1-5	CASGAEGSQPQHF	TGTGCCAGCGGGGCGGAGGGTTCGCAGCCCCAGCATTTT
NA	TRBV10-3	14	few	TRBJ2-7	CAISVGQSSYEQYF	TGTGCCATCAGTGTCGGACAGTCCTCCTACGAGCAGTACTTC
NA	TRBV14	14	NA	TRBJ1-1	CASSPVQAGDEAFF	TGTGCCAGCAGCCCAGTTCAGGCAGGGGATGAAGCTTTCTTT
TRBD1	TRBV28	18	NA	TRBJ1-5	CASRRAGQGALGNQPQHF	TGTGCCAGCCGGAGGGCGGGACAGGGGGCCCTCGGCAATCAGCCCCAGCATTTT
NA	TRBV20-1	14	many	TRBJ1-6	CSARDLGQSSPLHF	TGCAGTGCTAGAGACTTAGGGCAGAGTTCACCCCTCCACTTT
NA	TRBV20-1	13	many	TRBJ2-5	CSARSGGRETQYF	TGCAGTGCTAGATCGGGGGGCAGGGAGACCCAGTACTTC